The 5 T cell receptor beta chains below come from one sample, sequenced in a study of T cells in Graves' hyperthyroidism and ophthalmopathy. RNA transcripts were the template for amplifying TCR beta CDR3 regions. The TCR CDR3 first-round RT-PCR relied on the HTBI primer set. TCRdb reprocessed the multiplex PCR reads via MiXCR and lists one record per CDR3 protein. This table has roughly 640,000 distinct CDR3 sequences, more than 15% appearing once. The sequenced sample was blood. All receptors derive from a woman aged 40 to 50 with Graves' ophthalmopathy.

This clonotype has at least ten counts. The V and J genes are TRBV18 and TRBJ2-3, with D maybe TRBD1 (5 bases). The V gene's germline CDR1 is KGHSH and CDR2 LQKENI. CDR3 length equals 14 residues. Trimming cost V 8 bases and J 0 bases, with 12 bases left between them. As DNA, the CDR3 is TGTGCCAGCAGTGAGTCAGGGAGCACAGATACGCAGTATTTT. It encodes CASSESGSTDTQYF.

This chain links TRBV7-9 with TRBJ2-1; 7 bases align to TRBD2. CDR3 length: 14 residues. V lost 3 bases and J lost 10; bases outside the gene matches: 9. Germline V gene sequence: CDR1 SEHNR, CDR2 FQNEAQ (reference sequence). This CDR3 reads CASSLGTTGREQFF. The CDR3 DNA sequence: TGTGCCAGCAGCTTGGGGACTACGGGAAGGGAGCAGTTCTTC. The full variable domain, its missing parts supplied by reference TRBV7-9 and TRBJ2-1, is DTGVSQNPRHKITKRGQNVTFRCDPISEHNRLYWYRQTLGQGPEFLTYFQNEAQLEKSRLLSDRFSAERPKGSFSTLEIQRTEQGDSAMYLCASSLGTTGREQFFGPGTRLTVL.

As concerns this clonotype: Because the CDR3 is missing its conserved closing phenylalanine or tryptophan, this is likely a read error. The V call is TRBV2, the J call TRBJ1-4, with 12 bases lining up with TRBD1. Germline-derived CDR1 and CDR2 are SNHLY and FYNNEI. The CDR3 contains 15 residues. The V segment lost 8 bases and the J segment 3 bases; nucleotides outside the gene matches: 4. CDR3 sequence (DNA): TGTGCCAGCCTGGGACAGGGGGCGTCTAATGAAAAACTGTTTCTT. Translated: CASLGQGASNEKLFL.

This clonotype came up many times. The chain uses TRBV2 and TRBJ2-7; D is perhaps TRBD2 (5 bases). V was shortened by 2 bases and J by 7 bases, with 21 bases between the two germline ends. Germline CDR1 and CDR2: SNHLY and FYNNEI. CDR3 length: 16 residues. CDR3 sequence (DNA): TGTGCCAGCAGTGAACGGTGGAGGCTCTCCCTGGGGGAGCAGTACTTC. Its translation: CASSERWRLSLGEQYF. The full variable domain, rest sourced from reference TRBV2 and TRBJ2-7, is EPEVTQTPSHQVTQMGQEVILRCVPISNHLYFYWYRQILGQKVEFLVSFYNNEISEKSEIFDDQFSVERPDGSNFTLKIRSTKLEDSAMYFCASSERWRLSLGEQYFGPGTRLTVT.

The V and J genes are TRBV3-1 and TRBJ2-5; 11 bases agree with TRBD1. The junction had 5 bases not matched to a gene; V was cut back by 1 base and J by 1 base. The CDR3 runs 17 residues. The germline V gene encodes CDR1 LGHDT and CDR2 YNNKEL (reference sequence). This chain's CDR3 is CASSQGFGTGGQETQYF. Written as DNA, the CDR3 is TGTGCCAGCAGCCAAGGGTTCGGGACAGGGGGCCAAGAGACCCAGTACTTC.